This T cell receptor beta chain was recorded in a study of blood T cell repertoires in COVID-19. Clones were sequenced by immunoSEQ multiplex PCR, and TCRdb holds only the in-frame ones, with some missing. The sample records over 250,000 clones, roughly 86% being singletons. The study assigned cohorts using participant-reported clinical history. Cohort 3 recovery required two negative PCRs, clearance, or symptom resolution. What was sequenced was PBMCs or T cells enriched from blood (not recorded which). The receptor comes from a woman in her thirties who had recovered from COVID-19.

DNA of the CDR3: TGTGCCAGCAGCTCCAAACAGGGTTCTGGCTATGGCTACACCTTC. Its protein product is CASSSKQGSGYGYTF. The genes are TRBV5-4 and TRBJ1-2; weak D call: TRBD1 (6 bases). Trimming shortened V by 3 bases and J by 4 bases, and 16 bases separated the two germline ends. The germline CDR1 and CDR2 sequences are SGHNT and YYREEE (reference sequence). The CDR3 totals 15 residues.